These 10 T cell receptor beta chains were sequenced from one sample in a study of T-cell memory formation after mild COVID-19. TCRdb used MiXCR to reprocess the 5' RACE reads, holding one entry per CDR3 protein. The table has 210,000 or so distinct CDR3 sequences, about 27% seen once. Specimen: PBMCs or a T cell subset sorted from them (not recorded which). These receptors were collected from an adult woman who had mild COVID-19 (a few samples of this study predate the infection). Cell type and time point are not known.

This clonotype was seen many times. The chain carries TRBV4-1 and TRBJ2-1; TRBD2 matches 12 bases. The CDR3 is 16 amino acids. V gave up 1 base and J gave up 8 bases; unmatched junction bases: 6. CDR1 and CDR2 from the germline V gene are MGHRA and YSYEKL. CDR3 sequence (DNA): TGCGCCAGCAGCCAAGCTCTAGCGGGGGGGCCTGATGAGCAGTTCTTC. It codes for CASSQALAGGPDEQFF.

This clonotype appeared a few times. The chain uses TRBV27 and TRBJ2-7, with TRBD2 as a possible D gene (7 bases). V dropped 0 bases and J dropped 3 bases, with 15 bases sitting between them. The V gene's germline CDR1 is MNHEY and CDR2 SMNVEV (reference sequence). This CDR3 spans 16 amino acids. CDR3 nucleotides: TGTGCCAGCAGTTTATCGGGCAGGGGAGGGGGCTACGAGCAGTACTTC. Its translation: CASSLSGRGGGYEQYF.

This clonotype has only one observation. V and J are TRBV29-1 and TRBJ1-1; 8 bases match TRBD1. The V segment lost 5 bases and the J segment 7 bases; nucleotides outside the gene matches: 3. The CDR3 is 11 amino acids. Per germline, CDR1 SQVTM and CDR2 ANQGSEA. CDR3 in DNA: TGCAGCGTTTGGACAGGGATTGAAGCTTTCTTT. Its protein is CSVWTGIEAFF.

This chain's CDR3 is CSVPPPSGWTREQFF. The CDR3 coding sequence is TGCAGTGTCCCACCGCCTAGCGGGTGGACTCGGGAGCAGTTCTTC. The rearrangement joins TRBV20-1 to TRBJ2-1; 8 positions agree with TRBD2. The trim removed 7 bases at V and 10 bases at J, leaving 18 bases unmatched. CDR3 length: 15 amino acids. Per the germline V gene, CDR1 is DFQATT and CDR2 is SNEGSKA (reference sequence).

The rearrangement links TRBV24-1 to TRBJ2-3; the D is unclear. This CDR3 is 13 amino acids long. The germline V gene has CDR1 KGHDR and CDR2 SFDVKD. Trimming took 1 base from V and 4 from J, leaving 5 bases between them. The CDR3 protein is CATSDLSADTQYF. The CDR3 DNA sequence: TGTGCCACCAGTGATTTATCAGCAGATACGCAGTATTTT.

On this clonotype itself: A junction end diverges from the germline sequence, so it may reflect a read error. V is TRBV12-3 or TRBV12-4 and J is TRBJ1-2; 12 bases map to TRBD1. This CDR3 comprises 12 residues. CDR3 nucleotides: TGTGCCAGCAGTCAAGGGACAGGGGGCTTCACCTTC. Its protein is CASSQGTGGFTF.

This clonotype has only a few counts. The CDR3 DNA is TGTGCCAGCAGTTTATGGGACAGGTCCTACGAGCAGTACTTC. Translated: CASSLWDRSYEQYF. The chain combines TRBV12-3 or TRBV12-4 with TRBJ2-7; 8 bases map to TRBD1. The CDR3 is made up of 14 amino acids. V was clipped by 2 bases and J by 1 base; unmatched bases: 1.

J is TRBJ2-7 and V is TRBV6-1; D unclear. This CDR3 spans 12 amino acids. Trimming took off 7 bases at V and 3 bases at J, with 10 bases between the two ends. Germline loops: CDR1 MNHNS, CDR2 SASEGT. The CDR3 DNA reads TGTGCCAGCACTCTGCACAGCTACGAGCAGTACTTC. Amino acids: CASTLHSYEQYF.

This clonotype was counted a few times. The chain joins TRBV7-9 to TRBJ2-7; maybe TRBD1 (5 bases). Between the trimmed V and J ends, which lost 1 base and 3 bases, there was a span of 16 bases. CDR1 is SEHNR and CDR2 is FQNEAQ in the germline V gene (reference sequence). The CDR3 runs to 16 residues. This CDR3 is CASSLEGWGRDYEQYF. CDR3 DNA sequence: TGTGCCAGCAGCTTAGAAGGATGGGGCAGGGACTACGAGCAGTACTTC.

V usage is TRBV12-3 or TRBV12-4 and J usage is TRBJ2-2; 11 bases are a match to TRBD1. The CDR3 has 17 residues. The trim removed 6 bases at V and 6 bases at J, leaving 12 bases unmatched. Here the CDR3 reads CASRPNNRDRGAGELFF. The CDR3 DNA sequence: TGTGCCAGCAGACCGAATAACCGGGACAGGGGGGCCGGGGAGCTGTTTTTT.